Shown below are 7 T cell receptor beta chains from a single sample sequenced in a study of blood T cells in healthy people across ages. For the second PCR, which ran for about 7 to 11 cycles, a sample-barcoded 5' primer and a J-beta primer mix were used. TCRdb reprocessed the 5' RACE reads via MiXCR and lists one record per CDR3 protein. Of about a million distinct CDR3 sequences listed, roughly 43% are singletons. Input material: blood. The receptors originated from a man aged 25-40 years in good health.

V gene TRBV20-1 combines with J gene TRBJ2-5, with a tentative D call TRBD2 (6 bases). Germline V lookup: CDR1 DFQATT, CDR2 SNEGSKA (reference sequence). V shed 5 bases and J shed 7 bases, with 14 bases lying between them. CDR3 length: 12 residues. The CDR3 bases are TGCAGTGCTTTGCGGGGACGAGGGACCCAGTACTTC. Translation: CSALRGRGTQYF.

V is TRBV5-1 and J is TRBJ2-7, with 12 bases matching TRBD2. Trimming at V came to 4 bases and at J to 0 bases, leaving 8 bases not matched to a gene. Germline V gene sequence: CDR1 SGHRS, CDR2 YFSETQ. This CDR3 is built from 17 residues. The chain's CDR3 is CASSPTSGGLYSYEQYF. In DNA, the CDR3 is TGCGCCAGCAGCCCGACTAGCGGGGGCCTTTACTCCTACGAGCAGTACTTC.

This clonotype was seen more than once but under ten times. The CDR3, as DNA: TGTGCCAGCGGGGACTATGTGGCAGAGACCCAGTACTTC. Translating it yields CASGDYVAETQYF. The chain joins TRBV2 to TRBJ2-5, with 7 bases identical to TRBD2. Germline CDR1 reads SNHLY; CDR2 reads FYNNEI. This CDR3 region has 13 residues. After removal of 8 bases from V and 4 bases from J, the junction contained 7 bases not matched to a gene.

This clonotype turned up a few times. The V call is TRBV10-3, the J call TRBJ2-7, with a tentative D call TRBD1 (5 bases). Germline CDR1 is ENHRY and CDR2 is SYGVKD. V was pared by 3 bases and J by 1 base, with 13 bases between. The CDR3 runs 15 residues. CDR3 sequence reads: CAISDTRAFSYEQYF. The CDR3, as DNA: TGTGCCATCAGTGACACCAGGGCTTTTTCCTACGAGCAGTACTTC.

This clonotype was observed a few times. The chain has TRBV12-3 or TRBV12-4 and TRBJ1-5; D unclear. The CDR3 runs to 13 residues. The V and J ends lost 2 bases and 6 bases respectively, with 8 bases between them. The CDR3 DNA sequence: TGTGCCAGCAGTTTATCCGGCGTTCAGCCCCAGCATTTT. Its translation: CASSLSGVQPQHF.

J is TRBJ2-1 and V is TRBV4-3, with TRBD1 matching 11 bases. Trimming at V came to 0 bases and at J to 4 bases, leaving 8 bases not matched to a gene. Germline V CDR1 and CDR2: LGHNA, YSLEER. The CDR3 covers 18 residues. Written as DNA, the CDR3 is TGCGCCAGCAGCCAAGATAGGTTAGGGACAGGGGGGTACAATGAGCAGTTCTTC. Translation: CASSQDRLGTGGYNEQFF.

This clonotype was seen only once. The V call is TRBV24-1, the J call TRBJ2-1; TRBD1 matches at 8 bases. Losses at the gene ends were 4 bases for V and 2 bases for J; bases not matched to a gene: 3. Germline CDR1 reads KGHDR; CDR2 reads SFDVKD. The CDR3 is 15 amino acids. The CDR3 nucleotides read TGTGCCACCAGTGAGGGACAGGCTACCTACAATGAGCAGTTCTTC. This sequence encodes CATSEGQATYNEQFF.